The source of this TCR beta chain is a study of beta chain features in type 1 diabetes (dated by TCRdb to about 2018). For context, the study as a whole: Mean age, gender distribution, total cell number and subset yield did not differ between patients and healthy donors. A total of 107,917,701 sorted cells were examined across all samples, and a strong correlation was observed between cell number per subset and RNA yield. The study compared TCRB repertoires of sorted circulating CD4+ T cell subsets between recently diagnosed type 1 diabetes patients and matched healthy donors. Naive and central memory subsets were obtained from all 30 or so donors, but regulatory and stem cell-like memory subsets were isolated from only 8 patients and roughly eight healthy donors. Study-level results and caveats: PCR might favor shorter templates, but patient and control samples were amplified and corrected together, so any skew would affect both groups equally. Naive, central memory and regulatory TCRB repertoires appeared to be more similar among patients than among healthy donors. Sequencing cDNA rather than genomic DNA could over-represent highly expressing activated cells, although activation and CD3 levels did not differ between groups. HLA sub-analyses involved small numbers of individuals, so any influence of HLA type on TCRB rearrangement remained unresolved. A moderate but significant shortening of TCRB CDR3 length was observed in type 1 diabetes patients in all four CD4+ subsets. At VDJ recombination sites, patients with type 1 diabetes made fewer insertions and deleted more nucleotides, a pattern implying thymic rearrangement abnormalities.

The High Capacity cDNA Reverse Transcription Kit was used to reverse transcribe all of the isolated RNA, meaning that expressed TCRB transcripts were what got sequenced. Deep immunoSEQ sequencing was applied to naive, central memory and regulatory T cell samples, giving an average of about 3.6 million total reads per sample. After sorted cells were lysed in RLT buffer, RNA was extracted with DNase-treated RNeasy Micro or Mini kits, with the choice depending on cell number. To prevent cross-contamination, every cell subset was processed on its own, while patient and healthy donor samples were processed together. The immunoSEQ multiplex PCR was used to amplify TCRB sequences from cDNA, yielding 87-bp fragments that span the CDR3 region. The amplicons were sequenced using the Illumina HiSeq platform. In the paper's pipeline: PCR bias was corrected computationally using synthetic template baselines, and reads within Hamming distance 2 were collapsed, with unmergeable singletons discarded. Reads were aligned to IMGT to assign V, D and J genes, CDR3 length, and insertions or deletions at six rearrangement sites. Clonotype counts were normalized to sorted cell number within each subset before computing true diversity and Gini coefficients with the tcR R package. The overlap coefficient, calculated on TCRB nucleotide sequences, was used to measure repertoire sharing. TCRdb retrieved this table from immuneACCESS and kept in-frame rearrangements only. Not all clones are present; in checked studies, unresolved V genes account for under half, and no reason is known for the remainder. For V, J and clone size, that table is used; D and trimming come from the DNA. This sample has around 70,000 clones in its table, and roughly 49% of those were observed once. The biggest ten clones account for around 0.7% of the sample.

V loses 3 bases, J loses 5 bases, and the germline ends lie 13 bases apart. From the cysteine through the phenylalanine, the CDR3 covers 14 amino acids. This entry keeps only the CDR3 DNA: 42 bases, framed from base 1. Based on the germline V gene, the CDR1 and CDR2 sequences are SGDLS and YYNGEE. Each donor gave one peripheral blood draw, averaging approximately 120 mL, which was collected into heparinised tubes. Naive, central memory, regulatory and stem cell-like memory CD4+ T cells were sorted on a BD FACSAria II using a panel including CD45RO, CCR7, CD25, CD127, CD95 and CD27. All sorted populations exceeded 95% purity. PBMCs were isolated immediately by Lymphoprep density gradient centrifugation and stained directly without culture. To minimize batch effects, samples were stained and sorted in pairs, one healthy donor with one patient per experiment. In the case of this clone: Its antigen remains unidentified. No clone much larger than this one lies a single base away; base qualities are absent.

Recombination connected TRBV9 to TRBJ2-3, and the D gene may be TRBD2, 7 bases matching. The specimen sequenced was central memory CD4+ T cells from blood. This receptor was taken from a man between 25 and 39 years old with type 1 diabetes. CDR3 reads: CASSEGGAQDTQYF. The DNA reads TGTGCCAGCAGCGAGGGGGGGGCGCAAGATACGCAGTATTTT.